Given below is one T cell receptor beta chain in context. The data stem from a study of blood T cell repertoires in COVID-19. Libraries were prepared by immunoSEQ multiplex PCR; TCRdb keeps only in-frame clonotypes and omits some of them. Found here are a few hundred thousand clones, more than 65% of them singletons; the top ten hold 1.4%. This CDR3 contains 15 residues. Germline values: CDR1 MDHEN, CDR2 SYDVKM. Deletions cut 8 bases from V and 4 bases from J, with 20 bases between. V gene TRBV28 combines with J gene TRBJ1-2; a weak D match, TRBD1 (5 bases). The sequenced sample consisted of peripheral blood. This clonotype was sampled from a middle-aged woman who had recovered from COVID-19. For the CDR3, the DNA is TGTGCCAGCGACCCCCGGGGGGGGAGAGGCTATGGCTACACCTTC. This sequence encodes CASDPRGGRGYGYTF.